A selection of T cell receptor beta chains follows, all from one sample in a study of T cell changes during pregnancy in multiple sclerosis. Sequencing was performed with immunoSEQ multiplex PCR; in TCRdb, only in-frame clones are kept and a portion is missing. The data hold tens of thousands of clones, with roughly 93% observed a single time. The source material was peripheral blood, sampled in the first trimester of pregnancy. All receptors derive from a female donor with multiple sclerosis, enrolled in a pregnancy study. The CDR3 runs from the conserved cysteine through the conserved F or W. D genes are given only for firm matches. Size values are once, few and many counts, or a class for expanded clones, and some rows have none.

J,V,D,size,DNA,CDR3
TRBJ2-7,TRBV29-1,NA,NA,TGCAGCGTTGAAGAGAGGGTGCAGTACTTC,CSVEERVQYF
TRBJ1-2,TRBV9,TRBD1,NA,TGTGCCAGCAGCGTAGGGGCAGGGGGCTATGGCTACACCTTC,CASSVGAGGYGYTF
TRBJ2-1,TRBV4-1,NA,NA,TGCGCCAGCAGCGGACGACGGGACTCCTTTCCTCCTGAGCAGTTCTTC,CASSGRRDSFPPEQFF
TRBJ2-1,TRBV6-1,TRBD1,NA,TGTGCCAGCAGTGAAGCTAGGGACAGGGTAACCGATGAGCAGTTCTTC,CASSEARDRVTDEQFF
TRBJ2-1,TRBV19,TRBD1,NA,TGTGCCAGTAGTCCCGGGACAGCCGGTGAGCAGTTCTTC,CASSPGTAGEQFF
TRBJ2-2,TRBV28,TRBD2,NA,TGTGCCAGCAGTTCATCCGGGACTAGCGCCACCGGGGAGCTGTTTTTT,CASSSSGTSATGELFF
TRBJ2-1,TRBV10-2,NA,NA,TGCGCCAGCAGTGGCAACATACGTGAGCAGTTCTTC,CASSGNIREQFF
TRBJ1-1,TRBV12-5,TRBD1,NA,TGTGCTAGTGGTTTGGACATCACAGGGGGGAACACTGAAGCTTTCTTT,CASGLDITGGNTEAFF
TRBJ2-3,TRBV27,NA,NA,TGTGCCAGCACCCCCTGGGCGGGTCTCACAGATACGCAGTATTTT,CASTPWAGLTDTQYF
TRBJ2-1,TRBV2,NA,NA,TGTGCCAGCAGTGTAAAAGGCTTCGGGATTTTTAGTGAGCAGTTCTTC,CASSVKGFGIFSEQFF
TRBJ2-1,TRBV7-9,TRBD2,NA,TGTGCCAGCAGCTCGAATTCCGGGACTAGCGGATACAATGAGCAGTTCTTC,CASSSNSGTSGYNEQFF
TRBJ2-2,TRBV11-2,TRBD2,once,TGTGCCAGCAGCACCCGGGGGGGGCAGAATTACCGGGGGGAGCTGTTTTTT,CASSTRGGQNYRGELFF
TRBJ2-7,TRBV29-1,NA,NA,TGCAGCGTTCACCAGGGGATTTCCTACGAGCAGTACTTC,CSVHQGISYEQYF
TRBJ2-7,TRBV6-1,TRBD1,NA,TGTGCCAGCAGATTGGGGGACAGGGGGCGGGAGCAGTACTTC,CASRLGDRGREQYF
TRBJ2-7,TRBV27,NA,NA,TGTGCCAGCAGCTCTTACCGGGACTCCGCGGAGCAGTACTTC,CASSSYRDSAEQYF
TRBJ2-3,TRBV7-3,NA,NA,TGTGCCAGCAGCCCTTACGGAGCTAGCACAGATACGCAGTATTTT,CASSPYGASTDTQYF
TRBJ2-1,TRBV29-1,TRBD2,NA,TGCAGCGCCGATCCGGCTAGCGGGCCATCTGAGCAGTTCTTC,CSADPASGPSEQFF
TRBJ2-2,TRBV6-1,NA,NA,TGTGCCAGCAGTGAACGGGACATATACACCGGGGAGCTGTTTTTT,CASSERDIYTGELFF
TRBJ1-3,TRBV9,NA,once,TGTGCCAGCAGCGTATCTATTAGCTCTGGAAACACCATATATTTT,CASSVSISSGNTIYF
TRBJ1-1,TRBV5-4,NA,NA,TGTGCCAGCAGCTTGGCGGGGGTGGGGTTCACTGAAGCTTTCTTT,CASSLAGVGFTEAFF
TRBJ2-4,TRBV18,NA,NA,TGTGCCAGCTCACCCGGACTGGGAAACATTCAGTACTTC,CASSPGLGNIQYF
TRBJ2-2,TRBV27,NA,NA,TGTGCCAGCAGTTTATTCGACTTGAACACCGGGGAGCTGTTTTTT,CASSLFDLNTGELFF
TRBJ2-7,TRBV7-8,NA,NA,TGTGCCAGCAGCTTTCGTCTCGGGGGTCCCTACGAGCAGTACTTC,CASSFRLGGPYEQYF
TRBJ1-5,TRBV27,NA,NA,TGTGCCAGCAGTTTATCGGGGGGGCCCCAGCATTTT,CASSLSGGPQHF
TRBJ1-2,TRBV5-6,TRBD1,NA,TGTGCCAGCAGCTTGGACAGGGGGTATGGCTACACCTTC,CASSLDRGYGYTF
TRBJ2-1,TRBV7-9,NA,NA,TGTGCCAGCAGCTTCCGGAGGGTCCAGGACAATGAGCAGTTCTTC,CASSFRRVQDNEQFF
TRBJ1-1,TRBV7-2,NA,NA,TGTGCCAGCAGCTTAGTATTAGCTAACCCTGAAGCTTTCTTT,CASSLVLANPEAFF
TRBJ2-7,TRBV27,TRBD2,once,TGTGCCAGCAGTCCGTCGGGGCGGGAGACCTACGAGCAGTACTTC,CASSPSGRETYEQYF
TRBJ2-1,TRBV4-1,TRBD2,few,TGCGCCAGCAGCCAAGTCTCACTAGCGGACCAGCAGTTCTTC,CASSQVSLADQQFF
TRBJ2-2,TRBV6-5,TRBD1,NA,TGTGCCAGCAGTTACTCGGCCAGGGGGCCCACCGGGGAGCTGTTTTTT,CASSYSARGPTGELFF
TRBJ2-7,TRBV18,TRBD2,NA,TGTGCCAGCTCACCCAGCAGCGGGGGAACCTACGAGCAGTACTTC,CASSPSSGGTYEQYF
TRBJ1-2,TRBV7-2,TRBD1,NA,TGTGCCAGCAGCTTAGCCGTTAAGACAGGGGGCGGTGGCTACACCTTC,CASSLAVKTGGGGYTF
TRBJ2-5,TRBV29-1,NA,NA,TGCAGCGCTGACAGGTTCGAGGAGACCCAGTACTTC,CSADRFEETQYF
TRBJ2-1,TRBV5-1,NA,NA,TGCGCCAGCAGCTTGGATGGCCGGAGCTCCTACAATGAGCAGTTCTTC,CASSLDGRSSYNEQFF
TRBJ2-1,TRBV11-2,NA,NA,TGTGCCAGCAGTCTTGCGGAGGGCAATGAGCAGTTCTTC,CASSLAEGNEQFF
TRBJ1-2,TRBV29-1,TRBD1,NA,TGCAGCGTTGTGGGGGGGACAGGGAAAAACTATGGCTACACCTTC,CSVVGGTGKNYGYTF
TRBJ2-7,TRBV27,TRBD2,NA,TGTGCCAGCAGTTTACGGGGGGAAGCCTACGAGCAGTACTTC,CASSLRGEAYEQYF
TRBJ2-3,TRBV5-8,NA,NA,TGTGCCAGCACCTTGGACTATCTCACAGATACGCAGTATTTT,CASTLDYLTDTQYF
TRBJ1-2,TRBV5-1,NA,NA,TGCGCCAGCAGCTTCTTTGGGCAGGACTATGGCTACACCTTC,CASSFFGQDYGYTF
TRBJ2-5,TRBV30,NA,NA,TGTGCCTGGAGGGATACAGGGGGGGTCGAGACCCAGTACTTC,CAWRDTGGVETQYF
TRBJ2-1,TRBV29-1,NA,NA,TGCAGCGTTGATGGACTTCGCAATGAGCAGTTCTTC,CSVDGLRNEQFF
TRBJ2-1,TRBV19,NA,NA,TGTGCCAGTAGTATACAGGGGCTCTCCTACAATGAGCAGTTCTTC,CASSIQGLSYNEQFF
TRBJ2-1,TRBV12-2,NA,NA,TGTGCAAGTCGCTCCCGAGCGGGAGCTGGCAATGAGCAGTTCTTC,CASRSRAGAGNEQFF
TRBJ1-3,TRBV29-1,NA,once,TGCAGCGTTGAACCAGGTTCCTCTGGAAACACCATATATTTT,CSVEPGSSGNTIYF
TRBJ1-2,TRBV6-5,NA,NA,TGTGCCAGCAGTAAACAGACAGGCAAAATCTATGGCTACACCTTC,CASSKQTGKIYGYTF
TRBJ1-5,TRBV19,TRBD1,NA,TGTGCCAGTAGTATCGGACAGGGTGGGGGTCAGCCCCAGCATTTT,CASSIGQGGGQPQHF
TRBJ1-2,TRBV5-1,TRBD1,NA,TGCGCCAGCAGCTCCGGTCCGGGACAGGGTACTAACTATGGCTACACCTTC,CASSSGPGQGTNYGYTF
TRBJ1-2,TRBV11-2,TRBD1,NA,TGTGCCAGCAGCACCCGGGACAGGGCCTATGGCTACACCTTC,CASSTRDRAYGYTF
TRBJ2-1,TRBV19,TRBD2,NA,TGTGCCAGTAGTCAAAAGCGGGGCCCCTACAATGAGCAGTTCTTC,CASSQKRGPYNEQFF
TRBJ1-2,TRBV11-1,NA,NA,TGTGCCAGCAGCTTAAGGCCAGGGGCCTATGGCTACACCTTC,CASSLRPGAYGYTF
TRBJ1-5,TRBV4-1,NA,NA,TGCGCCAGCAGACCCGGCGCGGTTAGCAATCAGCCCCAGCATTTT,CASRPGAVSNQPQHF
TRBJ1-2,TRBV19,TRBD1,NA,TGTGCCAGTAGTAATCAGGGGGTTCCGTATGGCTACACCTTC,CASSNQGVPYGYTF